These T cell receptor beta chains were read from a single sample in a study of T-cell reconstitution after alpha-beta-depleted transplantation in children. TCRdb ran MiXCR on the PCR reads and lists one entry per CDR3 protein. The sample consists of a few hundred thousand distinct CDR3 sequences, around 9.9% of them appearing once. The sequencing here drew on PBMCs from the stem cell graft donor, taken from the stem cell graft. The source of these receptors is a human donor who donated a stem cell graft to a child with acute myeloid leukemia. Each CDR3 is given with its conserved first and last residue. D genes are given only for firm matches. Clone size, where shown, is once, few, many, or a class for clones that have expanded.

V gene: TRBV10-3; J gene: TRBJ2-7; D gene: -; clone size: few; CDR3 DNA: TGTGCCAGTGGGGGCCGGCCAGACTACGAGCAGTACTTC; CDR3 protein: CASGGRPDYEQYF
V gene: TRBV18; J gene: TRBJ2-1; D gene: -; clone size: few; CDR3 DNA: TGTGCCAGCTCACGGGGGACCGATGAGCAGTTCTTC; CDR3 protein: CASSRGTDEQFF
V gene: TRBV4-1; J gene: TRBJ2-1; D gene: -; clone size: few; CDR3 DNA: TGCGCCAGCAGCCGTTCTCCGGGGGCAGTCTACAATGAGCAGTTCTTC; CDR3 protein: CASSRSPGAVYNEQFF
V gene: TRBV5-1; J gene: TRBJ2-1; D gene: TRBD1; clone size: few; CDR3 DNA: TGCGCCAGCAGCTTGTTGATGAGAACAGGGGGAGCCAATGAGCAGTTCTTC; CDR3 protein: CASSLLMRTGGANEQFF
V gene: TRBV4-3; J gene: TRBJ2-7; D gene: -; clone size: many; CDR3 DNA: TGCGCCAGCAGCCAAGAGCGGTTTAGCTCCTACGAGCAGTACTTC; CDR3 protein: CASSQERFSSYEQYF
V gene: TRBV12-3/TRBV12-4; J gene: TRBJ2-1; D gene: -; clone size: -; CDR3 DNA: TGTGCCAGCAGCCCCCGAGGCGATGAGCAGTTCTTC; CDR3 protein: CASSPRGDEQFF
V gene: TRBV25-1; J gene: TRBJ1-4; D gene: TRBD1; clone size: few; CDR3 DNA: TGTGCCAGCAGTGAATTGTCGACAGGGACTAATGAAAAACTGTTTTTT; CDR3 protein: CASSELSTGTNEKLFF
V gene: TRBV9; J gene: TRBJ2-2; D gene: TRBD2; clone size: few; CDR3 DNA: TGTGCCAGCAGCGTAGCCGGGGGGGGCCCCACCGGGGAGCTGTTTTTT; CDR3 protein: CASSVAGGGPTGELFF
V gene: TRBV30; J gene: TRBJ1-2; D gene: TRBD1; clone size: -; CDR3 DNA: TGTGCCTGGAGTGTCAGAATAGGGGGCGCCCGAGGCTACACCTTC; CDR3 protein: CAWSVRIGGARGYTF
V gene: TRBV3-1; J gene: TRBJ1-6; D gene: -; clone size: -; CDR3 DNA: TGTGCCAGCAGCCTAGACTATAGGAATTCACCCCTCCACTTT; CDR3 protein: CASSLDYRNSPLHF
V gene: TRBV29-1; J gene: TRBJ2-2; D gene: -; clone size: few; CDR3 DNA: TGCAGCTCCGCGGGGCCTAACACCGGGGAGCTGTTTTTT; CDR3 protein: CSSAGPNTGELFF
V gene: TRBV6-1; J gene: TRBJ2-7; D gene: -; clone size: many; CDR3 DNA: TGTGCCAGCAGGGGACCCACCCCCGAGCAGTACTTC; CDR3 protein: CASRGPTPEQYF
V gene: TRBV20-1; J gene: TRBJ1-5; D gene: -; clone size: -; CDR3 DNA: TGCAGTGCTAGAGATGTGGGCTCCACACGGGAGCCCCAGCATTTT; CDR3 protein: CSARDVGSTREPQHF
V gene: TRBV20-1; J gene: TRBJ2-3; D gene: TRBD2; clone size: few; CDR3 DNA: TGCAGTGCTAGGGAGCCGGGACTAGCTGGAGATACGCAGTATTTT; CDR3 protein: CSAREPGLAGDTQYF
V gene: TRBV5-1; J gene: TRBJ2-5; D gene: -; clone size: -; CDR3 DNA: TGCGCCAGCAGCAGGGATGGCCACGGGGAGACCCAGTACTTC; CDR3 protein: CASSRDGHGETQYF
V gene: TRBV9; J gene: TRBJ1-6; D gene: TRBD1; clone size: -; CDR3 DNA: TGTGCCAGCAGCGGGGACAGCGATAATTCACCCCTCCACTTT; CDR3 protein: CASSGDSDNSPLHF
V gene: TRBV5-5; J gene: TRBJ2-1; D gene: TRBD2; clone size: -; CDR3 DNA: TGTGCCAGCAGCTTGGGACTAGCGGAAGCCCTCTCCTACAATGAGCAGTTCTTC; CDR3 protein: CASSLGLAEALSYNEQFF
V gene: TRBV6-5; J gene: TRBJ2-5; D gene: TRBD2; clone size: few; CDR3 DNA: TGTGCCAGCAGTTCCCAAGGACTAGCGGAGACCCAGTACTTC; CDR3 protein: CASSSQGLAETQYF
V gene: TRBV5-1; J gene: TRBJ2-1; D gene: -; clone size: many; CDR3 DNA: TGCGCCAGCGGCAAATTACAGGGAGATGAGCAGTTCTTC; CDR3 protein: CASGKLQGDEQFF
V gene: TRBV30; J gene: TRBJ2-1; D gene: -; clone size: -; CDR3 DNA: TGTGCCTGGAGTGGGAGGGGGGGACGGCGGGAGAACAATGAGCAGTTCTTC; CDR3 protein: CAWSGRGGRRENNEQFF
V gene: TRBV29-1; J gene: TRBJ2-2; D gene: TRBD2; clone size: many; CDR3 DNA: TGCAGCGTTGAACGGGACGGGGGGGCCGGGGAGCTGTTTTTT; CDR3 protein: CSVERDGGAGELFF
V gene: TRBV6-2/TRBV6-3; J gene: TRBJ2-7; D gene: -; clone size: -; CDR3 DNA: TGTGCCAGCAGTTACGAGGGCAGGGGTCACTACGAGCAGTACTTC; CDR3 protein: CASSYEGRGHYEQYF
V gene: TRBV7-3; J gene: TRBJ2-7; D gene: TRBD2; clone size: many; CDR3 DNA: TGTGCCAGCAGCCTATCCGGCGGGAGTTCCTACGAGCAGTACTTC; CDR3 protein: CASSLSGGSSYEQYF
V gene: TRBV30; J gene: TRBJ2-2; D gene: TRBD1; clone size: -; CDR3 DNA: TGTGCCTGGAGTGTATACCGGTGGACAGGGAGGTCCGGGGAGCTGTTTTTT; CDR3 protein: CAWSVYRWTGRSGELFF
V gene: TRBV29-1; J gene: TRBJ2-1; D gene: TRBD1; clone size: few; CDR3 DNA: TGCAGCGTTGACCCACAGGGGGCGGGAGTTTCCTACAATGAGCAGTTCTTC; CDR3 protein: CSVDPQGAGVSYNEQFF
V gene: TRBV5-1; J gene: TRBJ2-5; D gene: TRBD2; clone size: many; CDR3 DNA: TGCGCCAGCAGCCCCGGGACTAGCGGGTCCCGGGAGACCCAGTACTTC; CDR3 protein: CASSPGTSGSRETQYF
V gene: TRBV7-6; J gene: TRBJ2-2; D gene: -; clone size: many; CDR3 DNA: TGTGCCAGCAGCTTAAGGTGGAACACCGGGGAGCTGTTTTTT; CDR3 protein: CASSLRWNTGELFF
V gene: TRBV5-6; J gene: TRBJ2-1; D gene: -; clone size: -; CDR3 DNA: TGTGCCAGCACGGGGCGGGCCTCCTACAATGAGCAGTTCTTC; CDR3 protein: CASTGRASYNEQFF
V gene: TRBV6-2/TRBV6-3; J gene: TRBJ2-5; D gene: TRBD2; clone size: few; CDR3 DNA: TGTGCCAGCAAAATCTTAGCGGGAGAGACCCAGTACTTC; CDR3 protein: CASKILAGETQYF
V gene: TRBV7-8; J gene: TRBJ2-5; D gene: TRBD1; clone size: -; CDR3 DNA: TGTGCCAGCAGCTACGACAGGGACCAAGAGACCCAGTACTTC; CDR3 protein: CASSYDRDQETQYF
V gene: TRBV5-1; J gene: TRBJ2-7; D gene: -; clone size: many; CDR3 DNA: TGCGCCAGCAGCTGGACGACCGGCGAGCAGTACTTC; CDR3 protein: CASSWTTGEQYF
V gene: TRBV6-1; J gene: TRBJ2-1; D gene: -; clone size: -; CDR3 DNA: TGTGCCAGCAGTCCTATTGGGGGGACGGGAGAAGGCTACAATGAGCAGTTCTTC; CDR3 protein: CASSPIGGTGEGYNEQFF
V gene: TRBV4-3; J gene: TRBJ2-1; D gene: -; clone size: few; CDR3 DNA: TGCGCCAGCAGCCAAAACAATGAGCAGTTCTTC; CDR3 protein: CASSQNNEQFF
V gene: TRBV4-2; J gene: TRBJ1-4; D gene: TRBD1; clone size: -; CDR3 DNA: TGTGCCAGCAGCCAAGATCCGGGACAGGGCCTTGAAAAACTGTTTTTT; CDR3 protein: CASSQDPGQGLEKLFF
V gene: TRBV11-2; J gene: TRBJ1-2; D gene: -; clone size: few; CDR3 DNA: TGTGCCAGCAGCTTTAGGCAGGCGGCACGTGGCTACACCTTC; CDR3 protein: CASSFRQAARGYTF
V gene: TRBV20-1; J gene: TRBJ2-6; D gene: TRBD1; clone size: many; CDR3 DNA: TGCAGTGCCAGGGGGTTGCGTGACTCTGGGGCCAACGTCCTGACTTTC; CDR3 protein: CSARGLRDSGANVLTF
V gene: TRBV27; J gene: TRBJ2-7; D gene: -; clone size: -; CDR3 DNA: TGTGCCAGCAGCATACAAACGGGACGGGGCCTAGACGAGCAGTACTTC; CDR3 protein: CASSIQTGRGLDEQYF
V gene: TRBV29-1; J gene: TRBJ2-7; D gene: -; clone size: few; CDR3 DNA: TGCAGCGTTGTCGTAGCCAGTCCCTACGAGCAGTACTTC; CDR3 protein: CSVVVASPYEQYF
V gene: TRBV5-1; J gene: TRBJ2-7; D gene: TRBD1; clone size: few; CDR3 DNA: TGCGCCAGCAGCCTGGGACAGGGAATGTACGAGCAGTACTTC; CDR3 protein: CASSLGQGMYEQYF
V gene: TRBV18; J gene: TRBJ1-1; D gene: -; clone size: few; CDR3 DNA: TGTGCCAGCCGAGTTAGAGAAGGCACTGAAGCTTTCTTT; CDR3 protein: CASRVREGTEAFF
V gene: TRBV29-1; J gene: TRBJ1-2; D gene: -; clone size: once; CDR3 DNA: TGCAGCGTCCCGAATGCATTGACGCTTGGCGGCTACACCTTC; CDR3 protein: CSVPNALTLGGYTF
V gene: TRBV10-3; J gene: TRBJ2-5; D gene: TRBD1; clone size: few; CDR3 DNA: TGTGCCATCAGCGACCCAGGGGCAGGGGGTTACCAAGAGACCCAGTACTTC; CDR3 protein: CAISDPGAGGYQETQYF
V gene: TRBV5-1; J gene: TRBJ1-1; D gene: -; clone size: few; CDR3 DNA: TGCGCCAGCAGGGCAGGGAACACTGAAGCTTTCTTT; CDR3 protein: CASRAGNTEAFF
V gene: TRBV29-1; J gene: TRBJ2-6; D gene: TRBD1; clone size: few; CDR3 DNA: TGCAGCGTTGAGGGGACAGGGGGCTCTGGGGCCAACGTCCTGACTTTC; CDR3 protein: CSVEGTGGSGANVLTF
V gene: TRBV27; J gene: TRBJ1-2; D gene: -; clone size: -; CDR3 DNA: TGTGCCAGCAGTCCCTCTTGGGGGGCGGGCTATGGCTACACCTTC; CDR3 protein: CASSPSWGAGYGYTF
V gene: TRBV11-2; J gene: TRBJ2-5; D gene: TRBD2; clone size: -; CDR3 DNA: TGTGCCAGCAGCCCAAATGCGGGGGTCTCCCCAGAGACCCAGTACTTC; CDR3 protein: CASSPNAGVSPETQYF
V gene: TRBV25-1; J gene: TRBJ2-3; D gene: TRBD2; clone size: few; CDR3 DNA: TGTGCCAGCAGTGAATTACCGGGAGGGCTTACAGATACGCAGTATTTT; CDR3 protein: CASSELPGGLTDTQYF
V gene: TRBV10-2; J gene: TRBJ2-1; D gene: -; clone size: many; CDR3 DNA: TGCGCCAGCAGCAAACCTAGCGTTAGTGAGCAGTTCTTC; CDR3 protein: CASSKPSVSEQFF
V gene: TRBV20-1; J gene: TRBJ1-1; D gene: -; clone size: -; CDR3 DNA: TGCAGTGCGGCCGAGGCAGCCACTGAAGCTTTCTTT; CDR3 protein: CSAAEAATEAFF
V gene: TRBV5-1; J gene: TRBJ1-3; D gene: -; clone size: -; CDR3 DNA: TGCGCCAGCAGCACCAGCGGGTCTGGAAACACCATATATTTT; CDR3 protein: CASSTSGSGNTIYF
V gene: TRBV12-3/TRBV12-4; J gene: TRBJ2-1; D gene: TRBD2; clone size: few; CDR3 DNA: TGTGCCAGCAGTTTAGAGTATGCGGGAGCGCCCAATGAGCAGTTCTTC; CDR3 protein: CASSLEYAGAPNEQFF
V gene: TRBV5-1; J gene: TRBJ2-1; D gene: -; clone size: -; CDR3 DNA: TGCGCCAGCAGCTCGATAGACCCCTACAATGAGCAGTTCTTC; CDR3 protein: CASSSIDPYNEQFF
V gene: TRBV19; J gene: TRBJ1-5; D gene: -; clone size: once; CDR3 DNA: TGTGCCAGTAGTATCTGGGAGACGAGCAATCAGCCCCAGCATTTT; CDR3 protein: CASSIWETSNQPQHF
V gene: TRBV11-2; J gene: TRBJ2-3; D gene: -; clone size: -; CDR3 DNA: TGTGCCAGCAGCTTAGAGGCTACCGGGAGAGGGGCCACAGATACGCAGTATTTT; CDR3 protein: CASSLEATGRGATDTQYF
V gene: TRBV5-1; J gene: TRBJ1-2; D gene: -; clone size: many; CDR3 DNA: TGCGCCAGCAGCCTGGACATGATCTATGGCTACACCTTC; CDR3 protein: CASSLDMIYGYTF
V gene: TRBV3-1; J gene: TRBJ2-1; D gene: TRBD2; clone size: -; CDR3 DNA: TGTGCCAGCAGACTAACTAGCGGTAGAAATGAGCAGTTCTTC; CDR3 protein: CASRLTSGRNEQFF
V gene: TRBV11-2; J gene: TRBJ2-1; D gene: -; clone size: -; CDR3 DNA: TGTGCCAGCACCAACTTATACCATAGGGGAGTGGGGTTCTTC; CDR3 protein: CASTNLYHRGVGFF